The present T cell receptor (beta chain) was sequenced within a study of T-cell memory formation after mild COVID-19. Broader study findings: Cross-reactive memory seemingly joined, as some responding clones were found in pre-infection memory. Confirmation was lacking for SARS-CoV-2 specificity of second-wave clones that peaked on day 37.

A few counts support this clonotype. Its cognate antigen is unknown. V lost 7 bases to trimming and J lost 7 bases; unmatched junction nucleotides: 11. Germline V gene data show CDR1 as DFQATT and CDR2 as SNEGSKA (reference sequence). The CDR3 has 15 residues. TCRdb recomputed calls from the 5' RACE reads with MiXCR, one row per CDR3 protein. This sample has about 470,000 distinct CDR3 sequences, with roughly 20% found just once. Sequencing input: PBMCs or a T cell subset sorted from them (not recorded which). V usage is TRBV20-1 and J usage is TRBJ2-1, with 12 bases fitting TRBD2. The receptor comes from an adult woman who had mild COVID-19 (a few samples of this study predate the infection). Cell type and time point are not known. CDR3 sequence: CSVPMTSGSANEQFF. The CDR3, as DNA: TGCAGTGTCCCGATGACTAGCGGGAGTGCAAATGAGCAGTTCTTC.